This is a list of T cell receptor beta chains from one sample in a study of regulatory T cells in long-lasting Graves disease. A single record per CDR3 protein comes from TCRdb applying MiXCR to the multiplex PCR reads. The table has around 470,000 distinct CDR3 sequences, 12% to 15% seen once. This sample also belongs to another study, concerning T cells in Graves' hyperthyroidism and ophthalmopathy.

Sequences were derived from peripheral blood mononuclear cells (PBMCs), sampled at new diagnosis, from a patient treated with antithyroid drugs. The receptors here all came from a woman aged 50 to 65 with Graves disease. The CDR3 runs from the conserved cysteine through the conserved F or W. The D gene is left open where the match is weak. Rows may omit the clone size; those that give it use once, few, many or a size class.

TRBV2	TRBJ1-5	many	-	CASNGEFNQPQHF	TGTGCCAGCAATGGCGAGTTTAATCAGCCCCAGCATTTT
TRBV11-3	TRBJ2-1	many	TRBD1	CASSLGQGVSNEQFF	TGTGCCAGCAGCTTAGGACAGGGGGTTTCGAATGAGCAGTTCTTC
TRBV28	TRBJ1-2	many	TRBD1	CASRKNPQGGHYGYTF	TGTGCCAGCAGAAAAAACCCCCAGGGGGGGCACTATGGCTACACCTTC
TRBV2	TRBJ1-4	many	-	CASSEKGSVEKLFF	TGTGCCAGCAGTGAAAAAGGGTCTGTTGAAAAACTGTTTTTT
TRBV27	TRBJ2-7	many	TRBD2	CASSLSTGGYEQYF	TGTGCCAGCAGTTTATCGACGGGGGGCTACGAGCAGTACTTC
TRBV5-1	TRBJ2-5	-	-	CASATSGEETQYF	TGCGCCAGCGCAACCTCAGGGGAAGAGACCCAGTACTTC
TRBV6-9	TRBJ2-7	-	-	CASSYKAEQYF	TGTGCCAGCAGTTACAAGGCCGAGCAGTACTTC
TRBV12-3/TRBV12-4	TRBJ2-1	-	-	CASRGPAGNEQFF	TGTGCCAGCAGGGGCCCAGCCGGCAATGAGCAGTTCTTC
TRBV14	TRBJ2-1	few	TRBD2	CASSRTSGRFDEQFF	TGTGCCAGCAGCCGTACTAGCGGGAGGTTTGATGAGCAGTTCTTC
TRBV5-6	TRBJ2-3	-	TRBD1	CASNAGQGVADTQYF	TGTGCCAGCAACGCTGGACAGGGAGTCGCAGATACGCAGTATTTT
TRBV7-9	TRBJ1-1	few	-	CASSSVVNTEAFF	TGTGCCAGCAGCTCGGTAGTGAACACTGAAGCTTTCTTT
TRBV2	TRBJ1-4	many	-	CASSTLNLENEKLFF	TGTGCCAGCAGTACACTCAACTTGGAGAATGAAAAACTGTTTTTT
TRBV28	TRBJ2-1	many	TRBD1	CGTGYYNEQFF	TGCGGGACAGGGTACTACAATGAGCAGTTCTTC
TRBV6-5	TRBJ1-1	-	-	CASSYSGWNTEAFF	TGTGCCAGCAGTTACTCGGGGTGGAACACTGAAGCTTTCTTT
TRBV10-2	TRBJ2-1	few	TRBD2	CASSETGIAGMRFF	TGCGCCAGCAGTGAGACAGGGATAGCGGGGATGCGGTTCTTC
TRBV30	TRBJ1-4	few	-	CAWIESGGEKLFF	TGTGCCTGGATAGAGTCGGGGGGGGAAAAACTGTTTTTT
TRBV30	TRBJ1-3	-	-	CAWSLGAGNTIYF	TGTGCCTGGAGTCTTGGGGCTGGAAACACCATATATTTT
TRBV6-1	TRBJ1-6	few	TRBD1	CASSPTDRGLHNSPLHF	TGTGCCAGCAGCCCTACCGACAGGGGATTACATAATTCACCCCTCCACTTT
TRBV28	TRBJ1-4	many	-	CASSLASGYGFSGKLFF	TGTGCCAGCAGTTTGGCTTCAGGGTACGGGTTTTCTGGAAAACTGTTTTTT
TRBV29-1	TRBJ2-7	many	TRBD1	CSVEDQGTGGISYEQYF	TGCAGCGTTGAAGATCAGGGGACAGGGGGAATATCCTACGAGCAGTACTTC
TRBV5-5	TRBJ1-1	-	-	CASSLSGSMNTEAFF	TGTGCCAGCAGCTTGTCAGGGAGTATGAACACTGAAGCTTTCTTT
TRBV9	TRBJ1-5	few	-	CASSVGSGVRPQHF	TGTGCCAGCAGCGTAGGATCCGGGGTTCGGCCCCAGCATTTT
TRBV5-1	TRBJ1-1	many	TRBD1	CASSLGADRGSEAFF	TGCGCCAGCAGCTTGGGGGCGGACAGGGGAAGTGAAGCTTTCTTT
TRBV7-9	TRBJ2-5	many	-	CASSPPGLQGQETQYF	TGTGCCAGCAGCCCCCCCGGTCTGCAAGGGCAAGAGACCCAGTACTTC
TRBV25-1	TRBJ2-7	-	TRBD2	CASSNPSGRVSDEQYF	TGTGCCAGCAGTAATCCTAGCGGGAGGGTCTCGGACGAGCAGTACTTC
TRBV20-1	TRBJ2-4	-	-	CSAAGVLAKNIQYF	TGCAGTGCTGCAGGGGTCCTGGCCAAAAACATTCAGTACTTC
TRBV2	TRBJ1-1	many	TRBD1	CASRTGIENTEAFF	TGTGCCAGTAGGACAGGGATTGAAAACACTGAAGCTTTCTTT
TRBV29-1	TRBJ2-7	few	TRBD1	CSVDRGQGDEQYF	TGCAGCGTGGACAGGGGGCAAGGTGACGAGCAGTACTTC
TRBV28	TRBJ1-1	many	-	CASGYRSTEAFF	TGTGCCAGCGGCTACAGAAGCACTGAAGCTTTCTTT
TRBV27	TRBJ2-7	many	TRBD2	CASSNKQTSGRGYEQYF	TGTGCCAGCTCAAATAAACAAACTAGCGGGAGAGGGTACGAGCAGTACTTC
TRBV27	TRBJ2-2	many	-	CASSGTDGELFF	TGTGCCAGCAGTGGGACGGACGGGGAGCTGTTTTTT
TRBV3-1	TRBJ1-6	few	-	CASSQTRGGGSSPLHF	TGTGCCAGCAGTCAGACCCGGGGAGGGGGTAGTTCACCCCTCCACTTT
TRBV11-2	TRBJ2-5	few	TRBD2	CASSLVGGGGETQYF	TGTGCCAGCAGCTTAGTTGGCGGGGGGGGGGAGACCCAGTACTTC
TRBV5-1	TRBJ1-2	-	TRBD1	CASSLGQGEYGYTF	TGCGCCAGCAGCTTGGGACAGGGGGAGTATGGCTACACCTTC
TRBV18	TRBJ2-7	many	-	CASSRPRGQSYEQYF	TGTGCCAGCTCACGCCCCCGGGGACAAAGCTACGAGCAGTACTTC
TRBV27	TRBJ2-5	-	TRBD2	CASSRRTSGSEKTQYF	TGTGCCAGCAGTCGCCGGACTAGCGGGAGTGAGAAGACCCAGTACTTC
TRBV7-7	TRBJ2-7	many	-	CASSPRTRLGSGEQYF	TGTGCTAGCAGCCCCCGGACTCGTTTGGGGTCGGGCGAGCAGTACTTC
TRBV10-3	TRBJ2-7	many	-	CAISNTDYEQYF	TGTGCCATCAGTAACACCGACTACGAGCAGTACTTC
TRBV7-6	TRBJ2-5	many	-	CASSLAWGDSETQYF	TGTGCCAGCAGCTTAGCATGGGGGGACTCAGAGACCCAGTACTTC
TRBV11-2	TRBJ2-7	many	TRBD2	CASSFGTSAYEQYF	TGTGCCAGCAGCTTCGGGACTAGCGCCTACGAGCAGTACTTC
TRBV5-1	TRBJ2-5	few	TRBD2	CASSLGGLAGRETQYF	TGCGCCAGCAGCTTGGGGGGCCTAGCGGGACGAGAGACCCAGTACTTC
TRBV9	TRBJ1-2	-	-	CASSVDGDGLYGYTF	TGTGCCAGCAGCGTAGATGGGGACGGTTTATATGGCTACACCTTC
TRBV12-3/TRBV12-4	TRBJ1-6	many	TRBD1	CASTPGGRGNSPLHF	TGTGCCAGCACCCCCGGGGGCAGGGGGAATTCACCCCTCCACTTT
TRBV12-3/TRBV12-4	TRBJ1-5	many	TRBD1	CASSRFWDRGFRLHQPQHF	TGTGCCAGCAGTAGATTCTGGGACAGGGGGTTCCGTCTGCATCAGCCCCAGCATTTT